This TCR beta chain was recorded in a study of CD8 T cells in ankylosing spondylitis. Findings and caveats of the study: Earlier studies detected some motif variants in reactive arthritis synovial fluid and blood. In ankylosing spondylitis patients, matched synovial fluid reportedly showed significant enrichment of disease-linked clones. Peripheral blood held disease-linked clones only at relatively low frequency, and these were CD8+.

TCRdb re-called the 5' RACE reads through MiXCR, storing one row per CDR3 protein. The repertoire holds hundreds of thousands of distinct CDR3 sequences, approximately 30% seen once, with approximately 4% in the top ten. The CDR3 covers 15 residues. V lost 1 base, J lost 1 base, and 3 bases stayed unmatched. Germline loops: CDR1 DFQATT, CDR2 SNEGSKA (reference sequence). As to this clonotype: The target antigen is unknown.

Sequenced: blood, either unsorted or a sorted T cell fraction (not recorded which). This sequence was found in a male donor with ankylosing spondylitis or in good health (not recorded which). This chain uses TRBV20-1 with TRBJ2-3; 9 positions agree with TRBD2. This chain's CDR3 is CSARVASGGTDTQYF. DNA of the CDR3: TGCAGTGCTAGAGTGGCTAGCGGGGGCACAGATACGCAGTATTTT.